This T cell receptor beta chain was captured by sequencing in a study of T cells in Graves' hyperthyroidism and ophthalmopathy. Study-level findings and limits: Most clonotypes expanded in thyroid above 0.001 were likewise present in blood.

Graves' hyperthyroidism showing no ophthalmopathy progression within 18 months was considered stable. Newly diagnosed hyperthyroidism, duration under 2 months, in patients aged 18 to 65. Clinical symptoms, serum thyroxine, TRAb, thyroid ultrasound and orbital computed tomography informed diagnoses. The source material, RNA transcripts, was used to amplify TCR beta CDR3 regions. Carried out on the TCR CDR3, a first-round RT-PCR used the HTBI primer set. TCRdb re-called the multiplex PCR reads through MiXCR, storing one row per CDR3 protein. Of some 350,000 distinct CDR3 sequences in the sample, roughly 25% were seen once. Points on this clonotype: Its antigen is currently unknown.

Between the trimmed V and J ends, which lost 0 bases and 6 bases, there was a span of 8 bases. Looked up from germline, CDR1 is LGHDT and CDR2 is YNNKEL (reference sequence). CDR3 size: 14 residues. The J gene is TRBJ1-4, the V gene TRBV3-1; no definite D call. Sequenced input: blood. This clonotype was obtained from a man in his fifties or sixties with Graves' hyperthyroidism. The CDR3 reads CASSQEIFDEKLFF. In nucleotides, the CDR3 is TGTGCCAGCAGCCAAGAGATCTTCGATGAAAAACTGTTTTTT.